The present entry profiles one TCR beta chain with its context. Which antigen it targets is not known. No base quality values were provided; no much bigger clone lies one nucleotide off. This specimen comes from a study of cytomegalovirus exposure and HLA in healthy donors (dated by TCRdb to about 2017). Background on the whole study: An earlier analysis of approximately 640 of the donors reported more than 250 Gb of sequence data and 100 million to 130 million unique TCR beta sequences from about 200 million T cells. In a later analysis, previously published TCR beta repertoires from more than 500 donors were re-analyzed and high-resolution HLA genotyping was added so that TCR occurrence patterns could be studied. Of the roughly 420 genotyped donors, over 80% were placed in the genetic ancestry cluster associated with self-reported Caucasian donors. The later analysis used no new phenotypic data to find candidate immune exposures, relying instead on TCR beta sequences and their occurrence across donors. Roughly 300 gigabases of sequencing data and around 87 million unique TCR sequences were included in an early release covering roughly 700 HLA-typed donors. The study was designed to test whether signatures of past pathogen exposure could be identified by cataloging public T cell receptors. On average, around 240,000 unique TCR beta nucleotide sequences were sequenced per donor among fewer than 500 genotyped donors of the cohort, with roughly 18% of those sequences being non-productive. The T cell repertoires of several hundred subjects were profiled by immunosequencing and related to cytomegalovirus serostatus. To decide whether each TCR beta V gene segment behaved as functional or pseudogenic, an earlier analysis of 587 of the donors relied on high-throughput TCR beta sequencing. Genome-wide SNP genotypes for about three fifths of the roughly 670 donors were used in a later genetic analysis, which treated that subset as a discovery cohort. Both class I and class II loci were covered by HLA typing, at four-digit resolution. Because of strong linkage in the cohort, roughly five DR-DQ haplotypes were treated as single units for association and clustering. Every repertoire in the discovery cohort had been generated on one and the same sequencing platform. High-throughput TCR immunosequencing, statistical association of individual TCRs with disease status, and machine learning were combined to predict cytomegalovirus infection status. In addition to the first cohort of around 670 subjects, a separate validation cohort of approximately 110 different subjects was used. Alongside the repertoire data, information on donor age, sex, ethnicity and CMV serostatus was compiled. The number of typed donors differed by locus: roughly 629-640 for A, B, C, DRB1 and DQB1; approximately 540 for DQA1; around 610 for DPA1; and roughly 490 for DPB1. Overall results and qualifications from the work: Several of the top co-occurrence clusters appeared to be linked to parvovirus B19, influenza, CMV and Epstein-Barr virus, according to a later analysis. In a later analysis, HLA-associated TCR beta chains showed more clonal expansion and lower generation probabilities than non-associated chains that were equally common. CMV serostatus was the only immune exposure information available for the cohort. Broadly in line with IMGT annotations, most TCR beta V segments showed up in productive rearrangements about 87% or about 30% of the time in an earlier analysis of 450 to 750 of the donors. A few of the identified cytomegalovirus-associated TCR beta chains were confirmed in vitro to be specific for cytomegalovirus antigens. Because some donors lacked HLA typing at each locus, the association tests relied only on the typed subset. Sequencing depth was assumed to be roughly uniform across donors in the presence/absence analyses, though that assumption may not hold. The study listed 150 to 200 TCR beta chains as associated with cytomegalovirus. Only TCR beta chains were sequenced in this cohort, and the absence of alpha or paired-chain data limited detectable features. The classifier was reported to diagnose cytomegalovirus status with high specificity and sensitivity in both the original cohort and the validation cohort. Most TCR sequences were observed very rarely across donors, whereas some public TCRs were present in many individuals. Over 15 rarely observed V segments, including chromosome 9 orphons, were excluded from the earlier analysis of just under 600 of the donors because counts were too low. Correlated functional status among segregating V segments might be attributable to linkage disequilibrium, but an unknown experimental factor could not be ruled out. Most CMV-associated TCR beta chains appeared to be HLA-restricted in a later analysis, and the HLA associations seemed to be driven largely by CMV exposure. The authors suggested that the approach could potentially be generalized to other disease states and immunological phenotypes. In a later analysis, TCR association rates were found to vary across HLA loci, with the most associated TCRs seen for DRB1 alleles and the fewest for HLA-C alleles. An association between a missense DCLRE1C variant and V-gene and J-gene trimming of TCR beta chains was found in a later genetic analysis and replicated in an independent cohort. A further reported finding was that TCR beta sequences accurately predicted the HLA-A and HLA-B alleles for most subjects in the first cohort. A later analysis associated 15,000 to 20,000 TCR beta sequences with specific HLA alleles at a false discovery rate of 0.05. A later genetic analysis reported fewer N-insertions in productive TCRs among donors in an Asian-associated ancestry cluster than the roughly 670-donor mean. When HLA alleles, especially DR and DQ, strongly co-occurred, TCR associations were difficult to assign to individual alleles. The sequencing pipeline was judged likely to have produced a cluster of highly shared sequence variants as a technical artifact.

Library construction relied on the immunoSEQ multiplex PCR assay. For the multiplex PCR, a mixture combining 60 forward primers for TCR Vbeta segments and 13 reverse primers for TCR Jbeta segments was used. The CDR3 region of rearranged TCR beta genes was amplified from genomic DNA by a multiplex PCR assay. Amplified TCR beta libraries were sequenced as 87-base-pair reads on the Illumina HiSeq System. The authors' pipeline ran thus. Across the 700 or so repertoires, a later analysis counted tens of millions of unique TCR beta chains, roughly 11 million of which were shared by at least two donors. A nearest-neighbor algorithm error-corrected the raw reads and collapsed the reads into unique sequences, merging closely related sequences to remove PCR and sequencing errors. To assign V, D and J gene segments, CDR3 sequences were aligned to IMGT reference sequences. Each retained sequence needed at least a six-nucleotide match to both a V gene segment and a J gene segment. Rearrangements were called productive when the CDR3 lacked stop codons and stayed in frame with V and J; all others were non-productive. CDR3 was defined according to IMGT convention as the region running from the second conserved V-encoded cysteine to the conserved J-encoded phenylalanine. The earlier analysis of about 640 of the donors excluded any sequence lacking an unambiguous match to a single V gene segment. In an earlier analysis of roughly 500 of the donors, V segments were called functional above 56.7% productive rearrangements and were called segregating when the between-donor standard deviation exceeded 5%. A statistical classification framework was developed to diagnose cytomegalovirus status using the catalog of TCR beta chain sequences. In a later analysis, V and J genes were assigned by comparing TCR nucleotide sequences against IMGT/GENE-DB human TR gene sequences. Using the TCRdist pipeline, a later analysis assigned CDR3 sequences along with most-parsimonious VDJ recombination scenarios. In a later analysis, every TCR beta chain was defined by the combination of its CDR3 amino acid sequence and its V-gene family, and reads without a unique V-gene family were dropped. To address suspected cross-contamination and a sequencing artifact, a later analysis removed around 590 highly shared, low-generation-probability nucleotide sequences. A later analysis calculated a clonal expansion index for each public chain from normalized within-repertoire ranks of inferred template counts. In a later analysis, generation probabilities were computed with a VDJ recombination model fitted to out-of-frame rearrangements, and the resulting probabilities were checked against IGoR. Hypergeometric tests were used in a later analysis to score TCR-TCR, TCR-HLA and TCR-CMV co-occurrence, with a repertoire-size bias correction applied to the TCR pairs. False discovery rates were estimated in a later analysis by permuting HLA or CMV assignments 20 times. In a later analysis, co-occurring TCRs were grouped using DBSCAN, with TCRdist sequence similarity added in when clustering inside HLA-allele-positive subsets. For co-occurrence clustering, repertoires with fewer than 30,000 or more than 120,000 public chains were excluded, along with 4 to 6 repertoires with anomalous nucleotide sharing. TCRdb retrieved this table from immuneACCESS and kept in-frame rearrangements only. Not all clones are present; in checked studies, unresolved V genes account for under half, and no reason is known for the remainder. V and J calls plus clone size are reproduced from that table; the DNA served to infer D and trimming. For this sample the table gives 170,000 or so clones, of which around four fifths were detected only once. The ten largest clones capture about 4% of the sample.

In total, approximately 700 healthy bone marrow donors made up the cohort. Cohort members were all nominally healthy when sampled, although unrecorded immune exposures were likely present. The donor was CMV seropositive and belonged to the group of 270 or so seropositive cohort members. Every donor gave a peripheral blood sample, and the peripheral blood mononuclear cells from that sample were used for TCR beta sequencing. Genomic DNA extraction from the blood cell samples was performed with the Qiagen DNeasy Blood Extraction Kit. The receptor's source is a woman in her sixties in good health and CMV-seropositive. Sequenced sample: PBMCs.

The DNA sequence is given as TGTGCCAGCAGCCCAGGGAACACCGGGGAGCTGTTTTTT. It encodes CASSPGNTGELFF. The V and J segments used are TRBV7-9 and TRBJ2-2, with no reliable assignment of the D segment. Counted from cysteine to phenylalanine, this CDR3 has 13 amino acids. The read is trimmed to its CDR3 DNA, 39 bases read in frame from base 1. The CDR1 and CDR2 encoded by the germline V gene (reference sequence) are SEHNR and FQNEAQ. A distance of 5 bases separates the germline ends of V and J, which lose 5 bases and 1 base respectively.